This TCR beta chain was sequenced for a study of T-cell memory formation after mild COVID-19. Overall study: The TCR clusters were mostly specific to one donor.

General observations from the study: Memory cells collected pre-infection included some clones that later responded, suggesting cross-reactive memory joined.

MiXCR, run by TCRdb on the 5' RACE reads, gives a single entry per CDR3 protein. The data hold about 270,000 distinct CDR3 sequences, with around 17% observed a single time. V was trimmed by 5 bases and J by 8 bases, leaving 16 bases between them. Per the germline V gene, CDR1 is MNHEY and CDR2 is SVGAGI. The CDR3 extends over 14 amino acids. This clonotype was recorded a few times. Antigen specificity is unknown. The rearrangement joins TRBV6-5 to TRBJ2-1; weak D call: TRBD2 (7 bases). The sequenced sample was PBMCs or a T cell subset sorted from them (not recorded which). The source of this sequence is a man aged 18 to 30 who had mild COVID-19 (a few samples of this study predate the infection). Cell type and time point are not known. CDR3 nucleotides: TGTGCCAGCAGTATCCGGGGGGCGGTCGATGAGCAGTTCTTC. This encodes CASSIRGAVDEQFF.